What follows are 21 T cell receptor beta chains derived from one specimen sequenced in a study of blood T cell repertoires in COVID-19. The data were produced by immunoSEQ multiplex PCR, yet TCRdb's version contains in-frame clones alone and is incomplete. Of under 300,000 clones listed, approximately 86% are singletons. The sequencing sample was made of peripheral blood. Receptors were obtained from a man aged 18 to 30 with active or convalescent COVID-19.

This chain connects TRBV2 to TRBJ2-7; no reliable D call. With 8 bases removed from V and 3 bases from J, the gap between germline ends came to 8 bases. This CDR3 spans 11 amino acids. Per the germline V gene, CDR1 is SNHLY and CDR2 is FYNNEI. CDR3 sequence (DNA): TGTGCCAGCGGGCCCAACTACGAGCAGTACTTC. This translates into CASGPNYEQYF.

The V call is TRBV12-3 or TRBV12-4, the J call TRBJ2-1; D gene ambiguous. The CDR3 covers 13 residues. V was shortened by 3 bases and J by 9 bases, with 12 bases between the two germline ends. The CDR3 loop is CASSFELVREQFF. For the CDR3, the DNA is TGTGCCAGCAGTTTTGAGTTGGTGCGTGAGCAGTTCTTC.

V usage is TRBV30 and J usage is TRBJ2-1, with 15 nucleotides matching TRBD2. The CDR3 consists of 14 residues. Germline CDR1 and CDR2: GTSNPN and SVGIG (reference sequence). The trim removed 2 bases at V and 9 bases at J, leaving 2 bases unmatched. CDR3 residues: CAWSLGLAGGEQFF. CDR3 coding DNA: TGTGCCTGGAGTCTGGGACTAGCGGGGGGTGAGCAGTTCTTC.

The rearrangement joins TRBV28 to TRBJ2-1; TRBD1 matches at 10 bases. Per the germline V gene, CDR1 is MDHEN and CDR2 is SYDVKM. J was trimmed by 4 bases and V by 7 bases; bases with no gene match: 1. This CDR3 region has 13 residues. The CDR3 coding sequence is TGTGCCAGCAAGGGACAGGGGTACAATGAGCAGTTCTTC. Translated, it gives CASKGQGYNEQFF.

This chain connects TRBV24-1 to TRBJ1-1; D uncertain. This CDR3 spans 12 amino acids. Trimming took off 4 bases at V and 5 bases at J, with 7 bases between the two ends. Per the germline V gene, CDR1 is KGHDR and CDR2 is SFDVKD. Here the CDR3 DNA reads TGTGCCACCAGTGACGGTAAGACTGAAGCTTTCTTT. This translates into CATSDGKTEAFF.

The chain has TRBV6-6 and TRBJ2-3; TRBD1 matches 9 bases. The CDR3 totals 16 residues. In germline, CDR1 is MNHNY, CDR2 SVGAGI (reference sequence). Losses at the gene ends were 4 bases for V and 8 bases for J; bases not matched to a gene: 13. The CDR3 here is CASSWGTGTASGTQYF. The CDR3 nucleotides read TGTGCCAGCAGTTGGGGGACAGGGACCGCGTCCGGTACGCAGTATTTT.

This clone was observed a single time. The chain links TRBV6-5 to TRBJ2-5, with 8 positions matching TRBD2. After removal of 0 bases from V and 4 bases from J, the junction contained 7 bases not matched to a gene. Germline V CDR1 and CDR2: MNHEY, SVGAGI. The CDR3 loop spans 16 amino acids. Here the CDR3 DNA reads TGTGCCAGCAGTTACTCCGCGGCGGGAGGTAGAGAGACCCAGTACTTC. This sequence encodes CASSYSAAGGRETQYF.

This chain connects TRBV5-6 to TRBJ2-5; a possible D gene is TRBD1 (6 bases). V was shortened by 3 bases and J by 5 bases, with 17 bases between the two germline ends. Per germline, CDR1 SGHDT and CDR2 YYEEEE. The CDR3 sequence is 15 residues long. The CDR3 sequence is CASSSGAGAFETQYF. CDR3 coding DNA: TGTGCCAGCAGCTCCGGGGCAGGGGCATTTGAGACCCAGTACTTC.

In nucleotides, the CDR3 is TGTGCCAGCAGCCACCCCGGGGTCAGCGACAATGAGCAGTTCTTC. Translating it yields CASSHPGVSDNEQFF. The genes are TRBV4-2 and TRBJ2-1, with D perhaps matching TRBD2 (5 bases). From germline, CDR1 is LGHNA and CDR2 YNFKEQ. This CDR3 comprises 15 residues. Trimming shortened V by 3 bases and J by 5 bases, and 14 bases separated the two germline ends.

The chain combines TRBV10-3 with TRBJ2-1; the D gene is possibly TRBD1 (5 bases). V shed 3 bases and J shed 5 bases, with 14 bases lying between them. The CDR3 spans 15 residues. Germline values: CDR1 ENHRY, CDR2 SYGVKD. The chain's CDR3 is CAISDPDSLNNEQFF. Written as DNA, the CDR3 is TGTGCCATCAGTGACCCCGACAGCTTAAACAATGAGCAGTTCTTC.

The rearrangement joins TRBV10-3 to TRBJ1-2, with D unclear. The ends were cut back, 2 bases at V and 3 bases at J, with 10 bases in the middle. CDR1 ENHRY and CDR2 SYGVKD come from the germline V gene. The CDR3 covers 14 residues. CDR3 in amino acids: CAISEREGDYGYTF. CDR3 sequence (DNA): TGTGCCATCAGTGAGAGGGAGGGCGACTATGGCTACACCTTC.

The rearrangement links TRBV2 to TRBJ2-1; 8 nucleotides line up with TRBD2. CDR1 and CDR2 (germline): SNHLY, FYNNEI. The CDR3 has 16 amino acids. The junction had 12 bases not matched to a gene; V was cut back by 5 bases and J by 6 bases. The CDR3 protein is CASSRFARGGFNEQFF. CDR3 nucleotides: TGTGCCAGCAGTCGGTTCGCACGGGGGGGATTCAATGAGCAGTTCTTC.

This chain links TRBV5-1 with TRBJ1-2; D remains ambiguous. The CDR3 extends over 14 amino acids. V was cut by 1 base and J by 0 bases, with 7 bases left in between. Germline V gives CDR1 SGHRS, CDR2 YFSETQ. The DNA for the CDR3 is TGCGCCAGCAGCTTGTCGGTGACTAACTATGGCTACACCTTC. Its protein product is CASSLSVTNYGYTF. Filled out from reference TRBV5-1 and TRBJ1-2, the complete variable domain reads KAGVTQTPRYLIKTRGQQVTLSCSPISGHRSVSWYQQTPGQGLQFLFEYFSETQRNKGNFPGRFSGRQFSNSRSEMNVSTLELGDSALYLCASSLSVTNYGYTFGSGTRLTVV.

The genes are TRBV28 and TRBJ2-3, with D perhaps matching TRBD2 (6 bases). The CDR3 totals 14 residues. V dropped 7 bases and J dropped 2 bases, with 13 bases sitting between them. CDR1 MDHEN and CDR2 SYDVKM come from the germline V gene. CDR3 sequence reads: CASIAGTYTDTQYF. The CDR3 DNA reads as TGTGCCAGCATCGCCGGGACTTACACAGATACGCAGTATTTT.

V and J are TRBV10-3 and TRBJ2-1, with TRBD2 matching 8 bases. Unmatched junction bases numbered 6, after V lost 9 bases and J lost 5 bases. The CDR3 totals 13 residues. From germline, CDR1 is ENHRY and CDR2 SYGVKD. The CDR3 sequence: CAIPSGHDNEQFF. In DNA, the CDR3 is TGTGCCATTCCTAGCGGGCATGACAATGAGCAGTTCTTC.

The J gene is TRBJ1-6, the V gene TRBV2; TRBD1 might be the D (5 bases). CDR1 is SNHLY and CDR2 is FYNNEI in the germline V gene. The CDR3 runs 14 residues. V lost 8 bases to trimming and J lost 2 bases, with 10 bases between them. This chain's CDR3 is CASHQGAYNSPLHF. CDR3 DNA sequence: TGTGCCAGCCACCAGGGCGCCTATAATTCACCCCTCCACTTT.

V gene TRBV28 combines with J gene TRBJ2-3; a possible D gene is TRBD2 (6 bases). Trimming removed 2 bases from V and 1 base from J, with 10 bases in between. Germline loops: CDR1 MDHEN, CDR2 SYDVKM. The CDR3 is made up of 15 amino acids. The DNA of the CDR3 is TGTGCCAGCAGTTTACTAGGCGGGGGCACAGATACGCAGTATTTT. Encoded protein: CASSLLGGGTDTQYF.

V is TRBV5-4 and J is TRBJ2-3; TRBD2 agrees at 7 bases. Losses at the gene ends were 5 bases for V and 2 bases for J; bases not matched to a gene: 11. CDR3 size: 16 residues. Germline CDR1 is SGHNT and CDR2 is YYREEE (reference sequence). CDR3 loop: CASRILAELNTDTQYF. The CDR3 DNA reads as TGTGCCAGCAGGATTCTAGCGGAGCTAAACACAGATACGCAGTATTTT.

The CDR3 sequence: CSDHSFGTGYMNTEAFF. The DNA of the CDR3 is TGCAGCGATCACTCCTTCGGGACAGGGTACATGAACACTGAAGCTTTCTTT. The chain employs TRBV29-1 and TRBJ1-1, with 9 bases identical to TRBD1. Germline trimming cut 7 bases from V and 0 bases from J; bases unmatched to any gene: 15. The CDR3 has 17 residues. Germline CDR1 and CDR2: SQVTM and ANQGSEA.

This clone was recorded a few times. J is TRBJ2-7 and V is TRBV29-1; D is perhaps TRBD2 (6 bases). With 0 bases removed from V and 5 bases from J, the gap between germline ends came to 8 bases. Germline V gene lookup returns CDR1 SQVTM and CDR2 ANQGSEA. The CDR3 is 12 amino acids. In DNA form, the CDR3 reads TGCAGCGTTGAAGAAGGCGGGGACGAGCAGTACTTC. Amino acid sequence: CSVEEGGDEQYF.

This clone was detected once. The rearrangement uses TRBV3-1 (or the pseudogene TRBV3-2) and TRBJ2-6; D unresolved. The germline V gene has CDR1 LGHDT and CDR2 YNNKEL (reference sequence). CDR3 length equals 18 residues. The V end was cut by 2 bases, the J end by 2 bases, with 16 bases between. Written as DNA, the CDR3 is TGTGCCAGCAGCCAACAGTGGAGTACAATAGCTGGGGCCAACGTCCTGACTTTC. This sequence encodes CASSQQWSTIAGANVLTF.